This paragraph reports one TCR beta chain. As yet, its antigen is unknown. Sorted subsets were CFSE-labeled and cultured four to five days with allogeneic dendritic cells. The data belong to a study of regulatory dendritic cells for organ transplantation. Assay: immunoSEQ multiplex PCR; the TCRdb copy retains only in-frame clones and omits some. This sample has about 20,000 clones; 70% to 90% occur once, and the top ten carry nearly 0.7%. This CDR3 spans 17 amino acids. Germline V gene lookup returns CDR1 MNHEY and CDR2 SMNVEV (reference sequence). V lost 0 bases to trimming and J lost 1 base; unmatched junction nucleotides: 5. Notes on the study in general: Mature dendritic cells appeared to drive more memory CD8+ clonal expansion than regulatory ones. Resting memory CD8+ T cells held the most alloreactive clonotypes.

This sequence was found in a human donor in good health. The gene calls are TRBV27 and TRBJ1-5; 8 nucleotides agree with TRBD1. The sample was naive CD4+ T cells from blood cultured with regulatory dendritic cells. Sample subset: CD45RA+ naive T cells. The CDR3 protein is CASSLSYRGMSNQPQHF. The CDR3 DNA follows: TGTGCCAGCAGTTTATCCTACAGGGGGATGAGCAATCAGCCCCAGCATTTT.